Following are 12 T cell receptor beta chains from one sample sequenced in a study of shared clonotypes between healthy human individuals. Sequencing was performed with immunoSEQ multiplex PCR; in TCRdb, only in-frame clones are kept and a portion is missing. This table holds about 1 million clones, roughly 75% found once. The material sequenced was memory CD4+ T cells sorted from blood. Subset indicated: CD45RA-negative fraction. These receptors were obtained from a young man in good health.

The chain couples TRBV5-4 to TRBJ1-2; TRBD1 matches 8 bases. With 3 bases clipped from V and 8 bases from J, the junction kept 6 bases outside the gene matches. In germline, CDR1 is SGHNT, CDR2 YYREEE (reference sequence). CDR3 length equals 13 residues. CDR3 coding DNA: TGTGCCAGCAGCTCACAGGGGGTGGGAGGCTACACCTTC. It yields the protein CASSSQGVGGYTF. Filled out from reference TRBV5-4 and TRBJ1-2, the complete variable domain reads ETGVTQSPTHLIKTRGQQVTLRCSSQSGHNTVSWYQQALGQGPQFIFQYYREEENGRGNFPPRFSGLQFPNYSSELNVNALELDDSALYLCASSSQGVGGYTFGSGTRLTVV.

This clone was seen only a few times. The rearrangement uses TRBV28 and TRBJ1-2, with TRBD1 identical over 8 bases. The CDR3 extends over 15 amino acids. Trimming removed 2 bases from V and 4 bases from J; junction bases left unmatched: 6. Per the germline V gene, CDR1 is MDHEN and CDR2 is SYDVKM. CDR3 residues: CASSLTGGTLYGYTF. The CDR3 nucleotides are TGTGCCAGCAGTTTAACAGGGGGAACCCTCTATGGCTACACCTTC.

DNA for the CDR3: TGTGCCATCAGTGTTTCGAGCGGGGGCAGCACAGATACGCAGTATTTT. Amino acid sequence: CAISVSSGGSTDTQYF. The chain links TRBV10-3 to TRBJ2-3; 8 positions agree with TRBD2. Germline loops: CDR1 ENHRY, CDR2 SYGVKD. V trimming: 4 bases; J trimming: 0 bases; junction bases outside the gene matches: 6. The CDR3 sequence is 16 residues long.

This rearrangement joins TRBV30 to TRBJ2-7; 11 bases agree with TRBD2. V dropped 3 bases and J dropped 4; count of bases not matched to a gene: 8. CDR1 is GTSNPN, CDR2 SVGIG, per germline (reference sequence). This CDR3 contains 15 residues. CDR3 nucleotides: TGTGCCTGGAGCTCCGGGACTAGCGGCTATTACGAGCAGTACTTC. As protein: CAWSSGTSGYYEQYF.

This chain links TRBV6-6 with TRBJ2-6; D unclear. Germline assignment: CDR1 MNHNY and CDR2 SVGAGI (reference sequence). The CDR3 consists of 15 residues. The V end lost 5 bases, the J end lost 0 bases, and 8 bases lay between the germline ends. The CDR3 DNA reads TGTGCCAGCAGTGACACATACTCTGGGGCCAACGTCCTGACTTTC. This codes for CASSDTYSGANVLTF.

In its sample, this clone was seen many times. This sample includes further DNA sequences coding for the same CDR3. The rearrangement uses TRBV7-6 and TRBJ1-2; 8 positions agree with TRBD1. V trimming: 5 bases; J trimming: 8 bases; junction bases outside the gene matches: 10. CDR1 and CDR2 (germline): SGHVS, FNYEAQ. The CDR3 totals 14 residues. Here the CDR3 reads CASSPGQGAVGYTF. The CDR3 DNA reads TGTGCCAGCAGCCCTGGACAGGGAGCGGTCGGCTACACCTTC.

V gene TRBV25-1 combines with J gene TRBJ1-4; D remains ambiguous. The V and J ends lost 5 bases and 6 bases respectively, with 10 bases between them. This CDR3 is built from 13 residues. Germline V gene lookup returns CDR1 MGHDK and CDR2 SYGVNS. This chain's CDR3 is CASSSQRYEKLFF. The CDR3 DNA follows: TGTGCCAGCAGTTCTCAGCGATATGAAAAACTGTTTTTT. The full variable domain, its missing parts supplied by reference TRBV25-1 and TRBJ1-4, is EADIYQTPRYLVIGTGKKITLECSQTMGHDKMYWYQQDPGMELHLIHYSYGVNSTEKGDLSSESTVSRIRTEHFPLTLESARPSHTSQYLCASSSQRYEKLFFGSGTQLSVL.

This clone was counted a few times. V gene TRBV4-2 combines with J gene TRBJ1-3; possibly TRBD1 for D (6 bases). Germline V gene sequence: CDR1 LGHNA, CDR2 YNFKEQ. There are 16 residues in the CDR3. V gave up 0 bases and J gave up 5 bases, with 14 bases separating them. The CDR3 DNA sequence: TGTGCCAGCAGCCAAGAACAGGGTCAATGGAGAAACACCATATATTTT. It is translated as CASSQEQGQWRNTIYF.

In its sample, this clone was seen a few times. At the DNA level, this CDR3 is encoded by other sequences in the same sample as well. The chain has TRBV11-2 and TRBJ2-5; TRBD1 is a possible D gene (5 bases). Germline-derived CDR1 and CDR2 are SGHAT and FQNNGV. The CDR3 totals 15 residues. V lost 1 base, J lost 2 bases, and 11 bases lay in between. The CDR3 is CASSLGRAGQETQYF. The DNA of the CDR3 is TGTGCCAGCAGCTTAGGCCGAGCAGGGCAAGAGACCCAGTACTTC.

J is TRBJ1-2 and V is TRBV29-1; 8 nucleotides match TRBD1. J gave up 8 bases and V 5 bases, and 7 bases lay outside the gene matches. Germline CDR1 is SQVTM and CDR2 is ANQGSEA. The CDR3 spans 12 residues. CDR3 protein: CSVSKQGEGYTF. In DNA, the CDR3 is TGCAGCGTTTCGAAACAGGGGGAAGGCTACACCTTC. Variable domain in full (rest from reference TRBV29-1 and TRBJ1-2): SAVISQKPSRDICQRGTSLTIQCQVDSQVTMMFWYRQQPGQSLTLIATANQGSEATYESGFVIDKFPISRPNLTFSTLTVSNMSPEDSSIYLCSVSKQGEGYTFGSGTRLTVV.

This clone was detected ten times or more. The chain uses TRBV27 and TRBJ2-7; 11 positions agree with TRBD2. CDR1 MNHEY and CDR2 SMNVEV come from the germline V gene (reference sequence). The CDR3 consists of 16 residues. The J segment lost 3 bases and the V segment lost 3 bases, leaving 7 bases of the junction unmatched. The DNA of the CDR3 is TGTGCCAGCAGTTTGGGAGGGACTAGCGGCATCTACGAGCAGTACTTC. Translation: CASSLGGTSGIYEQYF.

J is TRBJ2-7 and V is TRBV28; the match to TRBD1 covers 8 bases. The CDR3 runs to 15 residues. In germline, CDR1 is MDHEN, CDR2 SYDVKM. The trim removed 5 bases at V and 4 bases at J, leaving 10 bases unmatched. In DNA form, the CDR3 reads TGTGCCAGCAGTCCCAGGACAGGGAACCCTTACGAGCAGTACTTC. Encoded protein: CASSPRTGNPYEQYF. Together with reference TRBV28 and TRBJ2-7, the CDR3 gives the full variable domain: DVKVTQSSRYLVKRTGEKVFLECVQDMDHENMFWYRQDPGLGLRLIYFSYDVKMKEKGDIPEGYSVSREKKERFSLILESASTNQTSMYLCASSPRTGNPYEQYFGPGTRLTVT.